This TCR beta chain was observed in a study of shared clonotypes between healthy human individuals. As for the study in general: Each donor contributed plates that comprised three CD4 naive, three CD4 memory, two CD8 naive and one CD8 memory.

The study drew its donors from healthy HIV-negative adults without recent acute infections or vaccinations. There were only Caucasian adults among the donors, and all lived in Nashville, Tennessee. The CDR3 has 13 residues. In germline, CDR1 is MNHEY, CDR2 SMNVEV (reference sequence). Trimming pared 3 bases from V and 3 bases from J, leaving 8 bases between. In the source study's methods: Junction-only immunoSEQ sequences carried no quality scores, so filtering differed. Sequencing used immunoSEQ multiplex PCR; TCRdb keeps in-frame clones, though not all of them. Clone size and V and J calls were adopted from that table, with D and trimming inferred from the DNA. This table holds roughly 1,000,000 clones, approximately 80% found once.

Sequenced: memory CD4+ T cells from PBMCs. This sample's subset: CD45RA-negative fraction. The chain carries TRBV27 and TRBJ2-5; perhaps TRBD2 as D (6 bases). The sequence came from a man younger than 35 in good health. Some clones in this sample may be carry-over from other donors' samples. The CDR3 is CASSLAGKETQYF. The CDR3 nucleotides read TGTGCCAGCAGTTTGGCGGGAAAAGAGACCCAGTACTTC.